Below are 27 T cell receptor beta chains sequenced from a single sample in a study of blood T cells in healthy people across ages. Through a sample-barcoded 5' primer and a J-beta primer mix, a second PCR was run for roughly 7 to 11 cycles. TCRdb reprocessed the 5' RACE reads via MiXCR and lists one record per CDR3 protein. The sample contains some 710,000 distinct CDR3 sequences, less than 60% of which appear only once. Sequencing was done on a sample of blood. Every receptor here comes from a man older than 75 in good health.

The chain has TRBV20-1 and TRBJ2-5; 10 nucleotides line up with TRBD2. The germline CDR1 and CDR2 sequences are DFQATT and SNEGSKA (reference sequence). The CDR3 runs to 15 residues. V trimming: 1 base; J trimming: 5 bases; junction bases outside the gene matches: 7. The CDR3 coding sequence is TGCAGTGCTAGAGGAACTAGCGGGACTAGGGAGACCCAGTACTTC. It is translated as CSARGTSGTRETQYF.

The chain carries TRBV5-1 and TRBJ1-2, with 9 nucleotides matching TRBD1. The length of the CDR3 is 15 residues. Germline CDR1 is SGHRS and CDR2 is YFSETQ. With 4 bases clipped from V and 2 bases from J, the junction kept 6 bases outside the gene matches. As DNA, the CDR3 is TGCGCCAGCAGCCCCGGGACAGGGATAAACTATGGCTACACCTTC. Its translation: CASSPGTGINYGYTF.

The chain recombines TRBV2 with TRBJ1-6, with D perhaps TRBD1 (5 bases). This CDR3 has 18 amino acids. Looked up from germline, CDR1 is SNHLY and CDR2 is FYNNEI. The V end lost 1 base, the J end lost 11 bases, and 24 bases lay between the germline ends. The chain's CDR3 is CASSEDHWGVPAATPLHF. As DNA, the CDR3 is TGTGCCAGCAGTGAAGATCATTGGGGGGTCCCGGCGGCGACACCCCTCCACTTT.

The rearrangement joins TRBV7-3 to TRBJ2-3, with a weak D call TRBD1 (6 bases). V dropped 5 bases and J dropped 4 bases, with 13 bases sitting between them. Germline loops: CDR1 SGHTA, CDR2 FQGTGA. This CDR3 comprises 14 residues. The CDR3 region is CASSPDRSADTQYF. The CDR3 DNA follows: TGTGCCAGCAGCCCAGACAGGTCGGCAGATACGCAGTATTTT.

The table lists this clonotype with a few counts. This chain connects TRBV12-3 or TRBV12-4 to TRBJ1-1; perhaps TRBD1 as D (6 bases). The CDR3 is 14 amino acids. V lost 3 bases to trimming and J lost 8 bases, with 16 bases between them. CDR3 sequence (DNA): TGTGCCAGCAGTTTGTTGGGGGCTCGACAGGAAGCTTTCTTT. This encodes CASSLLGARQEAFF.

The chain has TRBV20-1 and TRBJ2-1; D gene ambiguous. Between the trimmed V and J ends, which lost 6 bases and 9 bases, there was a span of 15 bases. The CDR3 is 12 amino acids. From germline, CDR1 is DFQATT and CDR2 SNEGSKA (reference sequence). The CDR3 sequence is CSALYDNGEQFF. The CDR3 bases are TGCAGTGCCCTATATGATAACGGTGAGCAGTTCTTC.

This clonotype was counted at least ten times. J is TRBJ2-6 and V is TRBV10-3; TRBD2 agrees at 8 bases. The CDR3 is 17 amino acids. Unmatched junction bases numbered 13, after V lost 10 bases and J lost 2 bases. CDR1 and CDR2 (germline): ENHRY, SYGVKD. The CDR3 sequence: CATRRGAGEAGANVLTF. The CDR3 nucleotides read TGTGCCACTCGCAGGGGAGCGGGAGAAGCTGGGGCCAACGTCCTGACTTTC.

The CDR3 nucleotides are TGTGCCAGCAGCTTCCTTTACCGGGACAGGGGCGATGAGCAGTACTTC. This sequence encodes CASSFLYRDRGDEQYF. The chain uses TRBV7-8 and TRBJ2-7; TRBD1 agrees at 10 bases. The CDR3 consists of 16 residues. In germline, CDR1 is SGHVS, CDR2 FQNEAQ. V was pared by 3 bases and J by 7 bases, with 12 bases of the junction left unmatched.

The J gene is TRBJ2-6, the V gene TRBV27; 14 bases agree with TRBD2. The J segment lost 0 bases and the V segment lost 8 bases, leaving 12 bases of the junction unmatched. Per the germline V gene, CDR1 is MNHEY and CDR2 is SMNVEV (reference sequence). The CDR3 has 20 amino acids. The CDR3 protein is CASRRLAGGKVYSGANVLTF. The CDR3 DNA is TGTGCCAGCCGGAGACTAGCGGGAGGGAAAGTTTACTCTGGGGCCAACGTCCTGACTTTC.

CDR3 residues: CASSQVPGLAVGKLFF. CDR3 nucleotide sequence: TGCGCCAGCAGCCAAGTCCCGGGACTAGCGGTGGGGAAGCTGTTTTTT. The chain joins TRBV4-1 to TRBJ2-2, with TRBD2 matching over 11 bases. Germline V gene sequence: CDR1 MGHRA, CDR2 YSYEKL. The CDR3 runs 16 residues. V was clipped by 1 base and J by 12 bases; unmatched bases: 10.

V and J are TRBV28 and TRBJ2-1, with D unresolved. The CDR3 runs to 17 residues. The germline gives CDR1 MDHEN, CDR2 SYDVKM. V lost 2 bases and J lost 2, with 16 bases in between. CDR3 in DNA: TGTGCCAGCAGTTTAAAATGTGCGGATTCCACCTACAATGAGCAGTTCTTC. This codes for CASSLKCADSTYNEQFF.

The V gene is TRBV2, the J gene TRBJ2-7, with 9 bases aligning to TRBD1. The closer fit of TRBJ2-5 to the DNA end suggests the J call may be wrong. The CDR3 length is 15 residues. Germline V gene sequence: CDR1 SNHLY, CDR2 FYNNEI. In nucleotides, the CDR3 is TGTGCCAGCAGAAAGGGACAGGGAGGGCAGGAGACCCAGTACTTC. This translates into CASRKGQGGQETQYF.

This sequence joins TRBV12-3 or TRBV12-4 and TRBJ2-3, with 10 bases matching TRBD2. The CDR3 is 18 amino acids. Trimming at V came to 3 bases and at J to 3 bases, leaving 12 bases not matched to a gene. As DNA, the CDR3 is TGTGCCAGCAGTTTGCCTAGCGGGAGAGGATGGGCTACAGATACGCAGTATTTT. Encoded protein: CASSLPSGRGWATDTQYF.

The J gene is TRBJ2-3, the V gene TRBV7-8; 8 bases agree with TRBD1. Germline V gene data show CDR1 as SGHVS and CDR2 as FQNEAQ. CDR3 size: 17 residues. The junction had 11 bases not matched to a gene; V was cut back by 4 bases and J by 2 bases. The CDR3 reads CASSSLNRGSHTDTQYF. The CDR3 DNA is TGTGCCAGCAGCTCCCTCAACAGGGGGTCCCACACAGATACGCAGTATTTT.

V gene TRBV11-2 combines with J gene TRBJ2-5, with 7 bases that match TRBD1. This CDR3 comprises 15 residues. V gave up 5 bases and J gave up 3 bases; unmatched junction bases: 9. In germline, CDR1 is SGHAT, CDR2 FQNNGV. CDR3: CASSPGQATKETQYF. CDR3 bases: TGTGCCAGCAGCCCCGGACAGGCGACTAAAGAGACCCAGTACTTC.

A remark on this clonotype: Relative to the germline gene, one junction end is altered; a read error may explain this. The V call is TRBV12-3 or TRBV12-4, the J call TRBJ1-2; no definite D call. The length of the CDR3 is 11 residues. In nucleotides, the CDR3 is TGTGCCGGCAGTTTGGGCGGTGGCTACACCTTC. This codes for CAGSLGGGYTF.

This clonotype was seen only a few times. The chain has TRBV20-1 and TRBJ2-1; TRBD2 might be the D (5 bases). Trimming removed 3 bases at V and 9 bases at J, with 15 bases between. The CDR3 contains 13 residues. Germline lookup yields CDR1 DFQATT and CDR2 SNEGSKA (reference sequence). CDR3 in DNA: TGCAGTGCTAGTCGCGGTTCGGCGGGTGAGCAGTTCTTC. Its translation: CSASRGSAGEQFF.

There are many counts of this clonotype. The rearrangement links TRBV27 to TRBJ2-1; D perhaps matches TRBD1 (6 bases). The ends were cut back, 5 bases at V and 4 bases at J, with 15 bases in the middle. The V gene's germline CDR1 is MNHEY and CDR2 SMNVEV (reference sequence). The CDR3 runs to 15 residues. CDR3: CASSKTGTGYNEQFF. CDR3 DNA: TGTGCCAGCAGTAAGACAGGAACAGGATACAATGAGCAGTTCTTC.

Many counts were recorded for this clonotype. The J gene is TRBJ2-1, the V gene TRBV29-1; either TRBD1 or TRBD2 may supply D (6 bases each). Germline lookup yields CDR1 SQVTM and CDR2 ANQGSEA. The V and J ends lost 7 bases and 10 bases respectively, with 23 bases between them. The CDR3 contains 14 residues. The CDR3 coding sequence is TGCAGCGGACGACTAGGCAGGGTTAGGGGGGAGCAGTTCTTC. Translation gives CSGRLGRVRGEQFF.

CDR3 region: CASSLVPPLSEAFF. The CDR3 DNA is TGTGCCAGCAGTTTGGTTCCCCCGTTATCTGAAGCTTTCTTT. The chain links TRBV12-3 or TRBV12-4 to TRBJ1-1; D gene ambiguous. The CDR3 is 14 residues long. The V gene lost 3 bases and the J gene lost 6 bases, with 14 bases spanning the gap.

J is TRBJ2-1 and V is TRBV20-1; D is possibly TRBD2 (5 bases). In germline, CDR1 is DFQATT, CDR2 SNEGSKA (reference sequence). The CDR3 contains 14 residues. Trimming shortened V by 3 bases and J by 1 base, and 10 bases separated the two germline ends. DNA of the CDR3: TGCAGTGCTAGGTGGCGGAGGTCCTACAATGAGCAGTTCTTC. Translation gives CSARWRRSYNEQFF.

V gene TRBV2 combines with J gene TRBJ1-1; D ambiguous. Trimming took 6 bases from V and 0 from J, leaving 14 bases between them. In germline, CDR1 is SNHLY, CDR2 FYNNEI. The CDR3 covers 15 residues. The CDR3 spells CASRTPAVMNTEAFF. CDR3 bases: TGTGCCAGCAGAACCCCGGCGGTCATGAACACTGAAGCTTTCTTT. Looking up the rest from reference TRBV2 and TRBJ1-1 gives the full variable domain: EPEVTQTPSHQVTQMGQEVILRCVPISNHLYFYWYRQILGQKVEFLVSFYNNEISEKSEIFDDQFSVERPDGSNFTLKIRSTKLEDSAMYFCASRTPAVMNTEAFFGQGTRLTVV.

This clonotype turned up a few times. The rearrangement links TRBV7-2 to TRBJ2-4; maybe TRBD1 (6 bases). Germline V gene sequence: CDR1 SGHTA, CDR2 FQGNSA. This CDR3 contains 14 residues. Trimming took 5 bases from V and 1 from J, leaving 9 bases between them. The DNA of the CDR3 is TGTGCCAGCAGCGCAGGGGAGGCCAAAAACATTCAGTACTTC. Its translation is CASSAGEAKNIQYF.

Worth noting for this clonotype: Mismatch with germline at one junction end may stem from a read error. The CDR3 spells CASSRKGGANVLAF. The DNA of the CDR3 is TGTGCCAGCAGCAGAAAAGGTGGGGCCAACGTCCTGGCTTTC. V usage is TRBV7-6 and J usage is TRBJ2-6; D might be TRBD1 (5 bases). CDR1 is SGHVS, CDR2 FNYEAQ, per germline. The CDR3 is 14 amino acids.

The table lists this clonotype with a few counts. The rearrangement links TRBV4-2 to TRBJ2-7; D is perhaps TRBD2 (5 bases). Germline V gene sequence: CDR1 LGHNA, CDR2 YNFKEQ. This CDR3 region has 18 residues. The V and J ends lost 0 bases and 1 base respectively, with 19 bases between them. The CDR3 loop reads CASSQDAESRAGSYEQYF. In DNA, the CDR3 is TGTGCCAGCAGCCAAGATGCAGAGTCGCGGGCAGGATCCTACGAGCAGTACTTC.

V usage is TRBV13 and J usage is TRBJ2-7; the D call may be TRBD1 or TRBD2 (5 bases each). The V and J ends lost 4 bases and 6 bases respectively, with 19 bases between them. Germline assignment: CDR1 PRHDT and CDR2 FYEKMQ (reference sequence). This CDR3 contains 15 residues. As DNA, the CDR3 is TGTGCCAGCAGCTCGGAGGAACAGGACGGCCTCGAGCAGTACTTC. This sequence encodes CASSSEEQDGLEQYF.

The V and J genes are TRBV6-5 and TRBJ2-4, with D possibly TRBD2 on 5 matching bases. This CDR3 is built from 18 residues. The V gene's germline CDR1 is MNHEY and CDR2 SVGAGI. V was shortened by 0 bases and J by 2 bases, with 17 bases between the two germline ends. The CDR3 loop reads CASSYSNRETRPKNIQYF. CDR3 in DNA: TGTGCCAGCAGTTACTCGAATAGGGAAACTAGGCCCAAAAACATTCAGTACTTC.